The entry that follows covers one TCR beta chain sequence. The data were obtained in a study of blood T cell repertoires in COVID-19. Measured with immunoSEQ multiplex PCR; TCRdb has only the in-frame clones, and not every one. The sample includes 210,000 or so clones, 84% of them seen just once. The CDR3 sequence is 12 residues long. The V gene lost 5 bases and the J gene lost 9 bases, with 11 bases spanning the gap. Germline V gene lookup returns CDR1 MNHEY and CDR2 SVGAGI. Specimen: peripheral blood. The sequence was obtained from an older woman with active or convalescent COVID-19. V and J are TRBV6-5 and TRBJ2-1; no reliable D call. DNA of the CDR3: TGTGCCAGCAGTCGAGAGGTTGGTGAGCAGTTCTTC. Amino acids: CASSREVGEQFF.